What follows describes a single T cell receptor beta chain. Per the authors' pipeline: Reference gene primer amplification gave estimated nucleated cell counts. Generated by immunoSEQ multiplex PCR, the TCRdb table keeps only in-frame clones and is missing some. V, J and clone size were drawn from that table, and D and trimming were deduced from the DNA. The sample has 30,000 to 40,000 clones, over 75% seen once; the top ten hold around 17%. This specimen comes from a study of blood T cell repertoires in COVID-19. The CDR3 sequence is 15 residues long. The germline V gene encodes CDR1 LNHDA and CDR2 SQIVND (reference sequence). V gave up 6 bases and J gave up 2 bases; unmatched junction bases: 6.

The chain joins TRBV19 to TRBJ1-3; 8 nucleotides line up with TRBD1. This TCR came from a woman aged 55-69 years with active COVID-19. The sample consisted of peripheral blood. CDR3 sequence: CASRPGQVTGNTIYF. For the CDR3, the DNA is TGTGCCAGTAGGCCGGGACAGGTGACTGGAAACACCATATATTTT.